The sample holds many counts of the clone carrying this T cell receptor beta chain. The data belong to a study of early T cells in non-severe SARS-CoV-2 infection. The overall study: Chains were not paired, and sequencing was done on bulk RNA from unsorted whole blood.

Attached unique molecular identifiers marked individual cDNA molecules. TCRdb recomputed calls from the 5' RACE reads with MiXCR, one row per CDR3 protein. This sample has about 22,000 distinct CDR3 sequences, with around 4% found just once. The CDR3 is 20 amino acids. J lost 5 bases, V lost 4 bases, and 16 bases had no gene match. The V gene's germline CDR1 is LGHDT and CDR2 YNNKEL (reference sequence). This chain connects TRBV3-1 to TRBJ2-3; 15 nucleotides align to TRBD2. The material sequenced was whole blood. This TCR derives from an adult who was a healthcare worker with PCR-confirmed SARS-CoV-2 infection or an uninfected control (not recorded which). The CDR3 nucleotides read TGTGCCAGCAGCCGTGGACTAGCGGGAGGGTCGAGGGCGGTCGGAGATACGCAGTATTTT. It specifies CASSRGLAGGSRAVGDTQYF.